The 27 T cell receptor beta chains reported below all come from one sample, sequenced in a study of blood T cells in healthy people across ages (dated by TCRdb to the mid-2010s). The library was built by means of 5' RACE. The reads were generated on an Illumina HiSeq 2500. A second PCR of 7 to 11 cycles was performed with a sample-barcoded 5' primer and a J-beta primer mix. The public reads were reprocessed in TCRdb via fastp at Q25 and MiXCR, keeping in-frame beta chains. Every distinct CDR3 protein forms one entry, paired with its most common genes and DNA. The sample data list around 690,000 distinct CDR3 sequences, and about 54% of these were observed just once. Of the sample, 35% to 40% is held by the ten largest clones. The specimen sequenced was blood. The receptors come from a man aged 55 to 69 in good health.

The table lists this clonotype with a few counts. V is TRBV20-1 and J is TRBJ2-3, with D perhaps matching TRBD2 (6 bases). With 6 bases removed from V and 0 bases from J, the gap between germline ends came to 13 bases. This CDR3 has 14 residues. Germline V gene lookup returns CDR1 DFQATT and CDR2 SNEGSKA (reference sequence). The CDR3 nucleotides read TGCAGTGCGGCTAGCGATACTAGCACAGATACGCAGTATTTT. It codes for CSAASDTSTDTQYF.

This clonotype showed up just a few times. The gene calls are TRBV20-1 and TRBJ2-6, with D perhaps TRBD2 (5 bases). With 3 bases removed from V and 1 base from J, the gap between germline ends came to 13 bases. The CDR3 is made up of 16 amino acids. Germline V CDR1 and CDR2: DFQATT, SNEGSKA (reference sequence). The CDR3 coding sequence is TGCAGTGCTAGTGCCTTTGGGAGATCTGGGGCCAACGTCCTGACTTTC. Translated, it gives CSASAFGRSGANVLTF.

This clonotype was counted between two and nine times. The chain employs TRBV7-2 and TRBJ2-5, with D possibly called TRBD1 or TRBD2 (5 bases each). V shed 5 bases and J shed 6 bases, with 16 bases lying between them. CDR3 length: 14 residues. Germline V gene sequence: CDR1 SGHTA, CDR2 FQGNSA. The CDR3: CASSVDSGGQTQYF. In DNA, the CDR3 is TGTGCCAGCAGCGTAGACAGTGGGGGACAGACCCAGTACTTC. Full variable domain (remainder filled in from reference TRBV7-2 and TRBJ2-5): GAGVSQSPSNKVTEKGKDVELRCDPISGHTALYWYRQSLGQGLEFLIYFQGNSAPDKSGLPSDRFSAERTGGSVSTLTIQRTQQEDSAVYLCASSVDSGGQTQYFGPGTRLLVL.

The rearrangement links TRBV5-1 to TRBJ2-3; D possibly corresponds to TRBD1 (5 bases). Trimming cost V 4 bases and J 1 base, with 16 bases left between them. CDR3 size: 16 residues. Germline lookup yields CDR1 SGHRS and CDR2 YFSETQ. The CDR3 here is CASSATAGPGTDTQYF. Written as DNA, the CDR3 is TGCGCCAGCAGCGCCACGGCAGGGCCTGGCACAGATACGCAGTATTTT.

The chain uses TRBV7-9 and TRBJ2-7, with TRBD2 matching over 11 bases. The J segment lost 4 bases and the V segment lost 3 bases, leaving 5 bases of the junction unmatched. Looked up from germline, CDR1 is SEHNR and CDR2 is FQNEAQ (reference sequence). This CDR3 region has 15 residues. CDR3 in DNA: TGTGCCAGCAGCTTCCCTAGCGGGGGGTCGTACGAGCAGTACTTC. It encodes CASSFPSGGSYEQYF.

The V and J genes are TRBV3-1 and TRBJ1-1; D gene unclear. CDR1 and CDR2 (germline): LGHDT, YNNKEL (reference sequence). There are 12 residues in the CDR3. The V end was cut by 1 base, the J end by 8 bases, with 8 bases between. The CDR3 sequence: CASSQASIEAFF. In DNA, the CDR3 is TGTGCCAGCAGCCAAGCCAGCATCGAAGCTTTCTTT. Based on the CDR3 plus reference TRBV3-1 and TRBJ1-1, the full variable domain is DTAVSQTPKYLVTQMGNDKSIKCEQNLGHDTMYWYKQDSKKFLKIMFSYNNKELIINETVPNRFSPKSPDKAHLNLHINSLELGDSAVYFCASSQASIEAFFGQGTRLTVV.

The chain is built from TRBV20-1 and TRBJ2-1; perhaps TRBD2 as D (6 bases). The last part of the DNA fits TRBJ2-7 better; the J call may be wrong. Germline CDR1 is DFQATT and CDR2 is SNEGSKA (reference sequence). CDR3 length: 15 amino acids. The CDR3 DNA reads as TGCAGTGCTGCGGGACCGCCGGCCTCCTACAATGAGCAGTACTTC. Translated, it gives CSAAGPPASYNEQYF.

The chain has TRBV25-1 and TRBJ2-7; D possibly uses TRBD1 or TRBD2 (7 bases each). The CDR3 spans 16 residues. Trimming took off 1 base at V and 3 bases at J, with 16 bases between the two ends. CDR1 and CDR2 from the germline V gene are MGHDK and SYGVNS. CDR3 nucleotide sequence: TGTGCCAGCAGTGAATTGGGGGGGACAGCAGGCTACGAGCAGTACTTC. This codes for CASSELGGTAGYEQYF.

The genes are TRBV4-1 and TRBJ1-2, with 8 bases lining up with TRBD1. Germline assignment: CDR1 MGHRA and CDR2 YSYEKL. After removal of 1 base from V and 2 bases from J, the junction contained 3 bases not matched to a gene. This CDR3 is built from 15 residues. CDR3 region: CASSQAGQGNYGYTF. The CDR3 DNA reads as TGCGCCAGCAGCCAAGCCGGACAGGGAAACTATGGCTACACCTTC.

This chain uses TRBV13 with TRBJ1-6; possibly TRBD1 for D (5 bases). The CDR3 runs 16 residues. V was trimmed by 2 bases and J by 5 bases, leaving 13 bases between them. Germline V gene sequence: CDR1 PRHDT, CDR2 FYEKMQ (reference sequence). CDR3 region: CASSLRGGGNNSPLHF. CDR3 bases: TGTGCCAGCAGCTTACGGGGGGGAGGGAATAATTCACCCCTCCACTTT.

V gene TRBV3-1 combines with J gene TRBJ2-5, with D perhaps assigned TRBD1 or TRBD2 (5 bases each). Trimming removed 4 bases from V and 11 bases from J, with 20 bases in between. Germline lookup yields CDR1 LGHDT and CDR2 YNNKEL (reference sequence). This CDR3 spans 14 amino acids. CDR3 in amino acids: CASSPPGTNNEQYF. CDR3 in DNA: TGTGCCAGCAGCCCCCCAGGGACCAACAATGAGCAGTACTTC.

J is TRBJ2-6 and V is TRBV11-2; unclear D gene. The length of the CDR3 is 14 residues. The V end was cut by 3 bases, the J end by 4 bases, with 7 bases between. Per the germline V gene, CDR1 is SGHAT and CDR2 is FQNNGV. The CDR3 region has the DNA TGTGCCAGCAGCTTCCGTCTCGGGGCCAACGTCCTGACTTTC. Translated: CASSFRLGANVLTF.

The sample holds a few counts of this clonotype. CDR3 sequence reads: CASSLDATKSGEQYF. DNA for the CDR3: TGCGCCAGCAGCTTGGACGCCACTAAAAGCGGCGAGCAGTACTTC. The rearrangement links TRBV5-1 to TRBJ2-7; perhaps TRBD2 as D (5 bases). The CDR3 totals 15 residues. The V and J ends lost 0 bases and 6 bases respectively, with 16 bases between them. Germline values: CDR1 SGHRS, CDR2 YFSETQ. Looking up the rest from reference TRBV5-1 and TRBJ2-7 gives the full variable domain: KAGVTQTPRYLIKTRGQQVTLSCSPISGHRSVSWYQQTPGQGLQFLFEYFSETQRNKGNFPGRFSGRQFSNSRSEMNVSTLELGDSALYLCASSLDATKSGEQYFGPGTRLTVT.

This clonotype was seen a few times. The chain carries TRBV29-1 and TRBJ2-3; 9 nucleotides line up with TRBD2. The CDR3 is 15 amino acids. Unmatched junction bases numbered 5, after V lost 4 bases and J lost 0 bases. Germline CDR1 and CDR2: SQVTM and ANQGSEA. The CDR3 DNA sequence: TGCAGCGTTGGAACTCTAGCGGGGAGCACAGATACGCAGTATTTT. This sequence encodes CSVGTLAGSTDTQYF.

V gene TRBV5-1 combines with J gene TRBJ2-3; perhaps TRBD2 as D (6 bases). Germline V gene sequence: CDR1 SGHRS, CDR2 YFSETQ. V was cut by 2 bases and J by 2 bases, with 12 bases left in between. The CDR3 is 15 residues long. The DNA of the CDR3 is TGCGCCAGCAGCTTTGGGGCGGGGTTCACAGATACGCAGTATTTT. Residues: CASSFGAGFTDTQYF.

V and J are TRBV7-6 and TRBJ2-5, with 8 bases identical to TRBD1. Germline-derived CDR1 and CDR2 are SGHVS and FNYEAQ. The CDR3 runs 15 residues. V trimming: 2 bases; J trimming: 5 bases; junction bases outside the gene matches: 7. DNA for the CDR3: TGTGCCAGCAGCTTACAGGGGGCGGTTGGGGAGACCCAGTACTTC. This sequence encodes CASSLQGAVGETQYF. The variable domain in full, completed from reference TRBV7-6 and TRBJ2-5, reads GAGVSQSPRYKVTKRGQDVALRCDPISGHVSLYWYRQALGQGPEFLTYFNYEAQQDKSGLPNDRFSAERPEGSISTLTIQRTEQRDSAMYRCASSLQGAVGETQYFGPGTRLLVL.

The CDR3 DNA is TGTGCCAGCAGCGCCGGGGGGGGACCGACCTACGAGCAGTACTTC. Encoded protein: CASSAGGGPTYEQYF. The V call is TRBV9, the J call TRBJ2-7, with 8 bases lining up with TRBD2. V trimming: 3 bases; J trimming: 2 bases; junction bases outside the gene matches: 7. The CDR3 is 15 amino acids. The V gene's germline CDR1 is SGDLS and CDR2 YYNGEE.

This clonotype showed up just a few times. The genes are TRBV20-1 and TRBJ2-7; 8 bases line up with TRBD2. Germline V lookup: CDR1 DFQATT, CDR2 SNEGSKA (reference sequence). J was trimmed by 2 bases and V by 3 bases; bases with no gene match: 12. There are 16 residues in the CDR3. This CDR3 reads CSARAGGAGRAYEQYF. The CDR3 DNA reads TGCAGTGCTAGGGCGGGGGGAGCCGGTCGGGCCTACGAGCAGTACTTC.

This chain joins TRBV18 and TRBJ2-7; D gene ambiguous. Germline-derived CDR1 and CDR2 are KGHSH and LQKENI. Trimming left V 3 bases short and J 2 bases short, with 11 bases between. This CDR3 region has 14 residues. CDR3 protein: CASSPNSLPYEQYF. The CDR3 DNA is TGTGCCAGCTCACCCAATTCACTACCCTACGAGCAGTACTTC.

The genes are TRBV5-1 and TRBJ1-6, with 9 nucleotides matching TRBD1. Germline V gives CDR1 SGHRS, CDR2 YFSETQ. The CDR3 is 16 amino acids. V shed 0 bases, J shed 7 bases, and the junction held 5 bases outside the gene matches. Here the CDR3 DNA reads TGCGCCAGCAGCTTGGAGGGACAGGGTAAAAATTCACCCCTCCACTTT. Translation: CASSLEGQGKNSPLHF. Supplemented by reference TRBV5-1 and TRBJ1-6, the full variable domain reads KAGVTQTPRYLIKTRGQQVTLSCSPISGHRSVSWYQQTPGQGLQFLFEYFSETQRNKGNFPGRFSGRQFSNSRSEMNVSTLELGDSALYLCASSLEGQGKNSPLHFGNGTRLTVT.

This chain uses TRBV7-2 with TRBJ1-2; a weak D match, TRBD1 (6 bases). CDR3 length equals 14 residues. Trimming removed 5 bases at V and 0 bases at J, with 10 bases between. From germline, CDR1 is SGHTA and CDR2 FQGNSA. DNA for the CDR3: TGTGCCAGCAGCACGAACAGGGCTAACTATGGCTACACCTTC. Amino acid sequence: CASSTNRANYGYTF.

There are many counts of this clonotype. This rearrangement joins TRBV5-1 to TRBJ2-7; TRBD1 agrees at 10 bases. The CDR3 extends over 14 amino acids. J gave up 5 bases and V 5 bases, and 7 bases lay outside the gene matches. Germline V CDR1 and CDR2: SGHRS, YFSETQ. The CDR3 here is CASSKTGTGDEQYF. The CDR3 region has the DNA TGCGCCAGCAGTAAAACCGGGACAGGGGACGAGCAGTACTTC.

The chain links TRBV27 to TRBJ2-5; 10 bases line up with TRBD2. Near its end, the DNA agrees better with TRBJ2-7, so the J call may be wrong. This CDR3 comprises 14 residues. Germline V CDR1 and CDR2: MNHEY, SMNVEV (reference sequence). In DNA form, the CDR3 reads TGTGCCAGTTCTAAGCGGGGGGGATCGTACGAGCAGTACTTC. As protein: CASSKRGGSYEQYF.

The V and J genes are TRBV20-1 and TRBJ2-5; 7 nucleotides match TRBD2. Trimming cost V 6 bases and J 5 bases; bases outside gene matches: 9. The CDR3 contains 13 residues. Germline CDR1 is DFQATT and CDR2 is SNEGSKA (reference sequence). Here the CDR3 reads CSATGQGGETQYF. CDR3 coding DNA: TGCAGTGCAACGGGGCAGGGAGGGGAGACCCAGTACTTC.

The chain is built from TRBV11-2 and TRBJ2-1, with TRBD2 identical over 9 bases. The CDR3 is 17 residues long. In germline, CDR1 is SGHAT, CDR2 FQNNGV. Unmatched junction bases numbered 9, after V lost 1 base and J lost 5 bases. The CDR3 spells CASSLVGGGVSHNEQFF. CDR3 coding DNA: TGTGCCAGCAGCTTAGTAGGCGGGGGGGTGAGCCACAATGAGCAGTTCTTC.

This clonotype was detected a few times. V and J are TRBV7-9 and TRBJ1-2; TRBD1 might be the D (5 bases). This CDR3 has 14 residues. V lost 8 bases to trimming and J lost 2 bases, with 15 bases between them. CDR1 and CDR2 (germline): SEHNR, FQNEAQ (reference sequence). The DNA for the CDR3 is TGTGCCAGCCGCCTTTGGGGGGACAACTATGGCTACACCTTC. Translation: CASRLWGDNYGYTF.

J is TRBJ1-6 and V is TRBV28, with D hard to call. V lost 3 bases and J lost 9, with 12 bases in between. Germline-derived CDR1 and CDR2 are MDHEN and SYDVKM. CDR3 length equals 14 residues. The CDR3 loop is CASSFWQEGSPLHF. The CDR3 DNA reads as TGTGCCAGCAGTTTCTGGCAGGAGGGTTCACCCCTCCACTTT.